The 29 T cell receptor beta chains listed next were all sequenced from one sample in a study of identical twins. TCRdb re-analysed the 5' RACE reads in MiXCR, keeping a single row per CDR3 protein. The table lists approximately 410,000 distinct CDR3 sequences, less than 20% of them singletons. Sequencing was done on a sample of naive T cells sorted from blood. The receptors were gathered from a man aged 50-60 years in good health.

V usage is TRBV25-1 and J usage is TRBJ1-5; D is ambiguous. V lost 3 bases to trimming and J lost 3 bases, with 9 bases between them. The CDR3 is 14 amino acids. Germline V gene lookup returns CDR1 MGHDK and CDR2 SYGVNS. The CDR3 DNA follows: TGTGCCAGCAGTGAGGGCGGTAACAATCAGCCCCAGCATTTT. It yields the protein CASSEGGNNQPQHF.

This clonotype was counted at least ten times. The chain employs TRBV15 and TRBJ1-1; D call uncertain. The germline CDR1 and CDR2 sequences are LNHNV and YYDKDF (reference sequence). The CDR3 totals 14 residues. V lost 1 base to trimming and J lost 1 base, with 7 bases between them. CDR3 in amino acids: CATSRVHANTEAFF. CDR3 nucleotides: TGTGCCACCAGCAGAGTACACGCGAACACTGAAGCTTTCTTT.

This clonotype showed up many times. This sequence joins TRBV7-2 and TRBJ1-5; D gene unclear. The CDR3 runs to 16 residues. Germline V CDR1 and CDR2: SGHTA, FQGNSA. Trimming removed 2 bases from V and 1 base from J, with 12 bases in between. The CDR3 DNA is TGTGCCAGCAGCTTAACTCGGGTAGTAAGCAATCAGCCCCAGCATTTT. It specifies CASSLTRVVSNQPQHF.

The chain combines TRBV12-3 or TRBV12-4 with TRBJ1-5; 8 nucleotides match TRBD1. CDR3 length: 14 residues. The V segment lost 6 bases and the J segment 6 bases; nucleotides outside the gene matches: 7. CDR3 sequence (DNA): TGTGCCAGCAGCGAGGACAGGGAAGGTCAGCCCCAGCATTTT. Translation gives CASSEDREGQPQHF.

This clonotype was counted ten times or more. The DNA for the CDR3 is TGTGCCAGCAGCCCCGGGTCCTTCTACAATGAGCAGTTCTTC. It encodes CASSPGSFYNEQFF. The J gene is TRBJ2-1, the V gene TRBV11-2, with D hard to call. The germline CDR1 and CDR2 sequences are SGHAT and FQNNGV. The CDR3 has 14 residues. The ends were cut back, 5 bases at V and 3 bases at J, with 11 bases in the middle.

This clonotype occurred many times. The chain combines TRBV12-3 or TRBV12-4 with TRBJ2-5, with D perhaps matching TRBD1 (6 bases). Trimming took 3 bases from V and 5 from J, leaving 10 bases between them. The CDR3 spans 13 residues. DNA for the CDR3: TGTGCCAGCAGTTTTGGGGGCAGGGAGACCCAGTACTTC. Amino acid sequence: CASSFGGRETQYF.

The genes are TRBV4-3 and TRBJ2-7; TRBD2 is a possible D gene (5 bases). V was pared by 0 bases and J by 0 bases, with 9 bases between. This CDR3 spans 15 amino acids. Germline values: CDR1 LGHNA, CDR2 YSLEER. The CDR3 reads CASSQEGLNSYEQYF. The CDR3 DNA reads as TGCGCCAGCAGCCAAGAAGGACTGAACTCCTACGAGCAGTACTTC.

This clonotype was counted only a few times. This chain connects TRBV10-3 to TRBJ1-2, with no clear D. The length of the CDR3 is 12 residues. Trimming cost V 2 bases and J 4 bases, with 5 bases left between them. Germline loops: CDR1 ENHRY, CDR2 SYGVKD. The CDR3 region is CAISEHPYGYTF. The CDR3 DNA reads TGTGCCATCAGTGAGCACCCCTATGGCTACACCTTC.

This rearrangement joins TRBV6-1 to TRBJ1-2; tentatively, D is TRBD1 (5 bases). The germline V and J ends were trimmed by 6 bases and 7 bases, with 18 bases remaining between them. CDR3 length: 14 amino acids. Germline CDR1 is MNHNS and CDR2 is SASEGT. CDR3 DNA: TGTGCCAGCAGCCTCGATTGGGGGGGGTCTGGCTACACCTTC. As protein: CASSLDWGGSGYTF.

The rearrangement uses TRBV18 and TRBJ1-5; TRBD1 agrees at 8 bases. This CDR3 has 15 amino acids. Germline-derived CDR1 and CDR2 are KGHSH and LQKENI. J lost 4 bases, V lost 3 bases, and 5 bases had no gene match. CDR3 in amino acids: CASSPERQGNQPQHF. The CDR3, as DNA: TGTGCCAGCTCACCGGAACGACAGGGGAATCAGCCCCAGCATTTT.

The chain is built from TRBV12-3 or TRBV12-4 and TRBJ2-1; D may be TRBD1 (5 bases). This CDR3 spans 15 amino acids. V lost 7 bases to trimming and J lost 0 bases, with 13 bases between them. This CDR3 reads CASIPQGVSYNEQFF. The CDR3 DNA reads as TGTGCCAGCATCCCTCAAGGGGTCTCCTACAATGAGCAGTTCTTC.

This clonotype came up many times. The chain combines TRBV6-5 with TRBJ1-1; D unresolved. There are 15 residues in the CDR3. V was clipped by 0 bases and J by 0 bases, with 8 bases between them. From germline, CDR1 is MNHEY and CDR2 SVGAGI. CDR3 sequence (DNA): TGTGCCAGCAGTTACTCGCGCCGCATGAACACTGAAGCTTTCTTT. Translation: CASSYSRRMNTEAFF.

This clonotype occurred many times. The CDR3 bases are TGCGCCAGCAGCTCCCGGGACAGTGCCTACAATGAGCAGTTCTTC. It codes for CASSSRDSAYNEQFF. V and J are TRBV4-1 and TRBJ2-1; 7 nucleotides agree with TRBD1. The CDR3 consists of 15 residues. From germline, CDR1 is MGHRA and CDR2 YSYEKL. After removal of 5 bases from V and 2 bases from J, the junction contained 6 bases not matched to a gene.

The V call is TRBV6-2 or TRBV6-3, the J call TRBJ2-1, with TRBD2 matching over 14 bases. CDR3 length: 16 residues. The germline CDR1 and CDR2 sequences are MNHEY and SVGEGT. J lost 7 bases, V lost 4 bases, and 6 bases had no gene match. The CDR3 here is CASSLGLAGAQNEQFF. CDR3 nucleotides: TGTGCCAGCAGTTTGGGACTAGCGGGAGCTCAGAATGAGCAGTTCTTC.

J is TRBJ2-2 and V is TRBV4-3, with D perhaps assigned TRBD1 or TRBD2 (5 bases each). CDR3 length equals 14 residues. With 1 base removed from V and 3 bases from J, the gap between germline ends came to 6 bases. Germline CDR1 reads LGHNA; CDR2 reads YSLEER. CDR3 sequence: CASSQVGDTGELFF. The CDR3 DNA follows: TGCGCCAGCAGCCAAGTGGGGGACACCGGGGAGCTGTTTTTT.

In its sample, this clonotype was seen many times. The chain employs TRBV6-1 and TRBJ1-6; TRBD1 aligns across 10 bases. Germline V gene lookup returns CDR1 MNHNS and CDR2 SASEGT. The CDR3 sequence is 14 residues long. Trimming removed 6 bases from V and 7 bases from J; junction bases left unmatched: 3. The CDR3 bases are TGTGCCAGCAGGCGGGACAGGGGAAATTCACCCCTCCACTTT. Its protein is CASRRDRGNSPLHF.

This clonotype occurred many times. This chain links TRBV29-1 with TRBJ2-7; D assignment may be TRBD1 or TRBD2 (6 bases each). V shed 4 bases and J shed 7 bases, with 20 bases lying between them. CDR1 and CDR2 (germline): SQVTM, ANQGSEA. This CDR3 spans 14 amino acids. For the CDR3, the DNA is TGCAGCGTTGGGGGGGACACAGGAATGAGAGAGCAGTACTTC. Protein sequence: CSVGGDTGMREQYF.

The genes are TRBV12-3 or TRBV12-4 and TRBJ2-2, with unresolved D. V dropped 1 base and J dropped 5 bases, with 14 bases sitting between them. CDR3 length equals 16 residues. The CDR3 DNA sequence: TGTGCCAGCAGTTTAGATAGGGAAGACGGAACCGGGGAGCTGTTTTTT. It yields the protein CASSLDREDGTGELFF.

This clonotype was observed a handful of times. The V and J genes are TRBV9 and TRBJ2-1; the D is unclear. The V gene's germline CDR1 is SGDLS and CDR2 YYNGEE. With 3 bases removed from V and 6 bases from J, the gap between germline ends came to 16 bases. The CDR3 spans 15 residues. DNA for the CDR3: TGTGCCAGCAGCGGGATTGGGGTGGATCCCAATGAGCAGTTCTTC. Encoded protein: CASSGIGVDPNEQFF.

J is TRBJ2-1 and V is TRBV3-1; the D gene is possibly TRBD1 (6 bases). The V and J ends lost 0 bases and 12 bases respectively, with 12 bases between them. There are 13 residues in the CDR3. Germline CDR1 and CDR2: LGHDT and YNNKEL (reference sequence). The CDR3: CASSQDQGSLQFF. The CDR3 DNA is TGTGCCAGCAGCCAAGATCAGGGGTCATTGCAGTTCTTC.

There are many counts of this clonotype. This chain connects TRBV12-3 or TRBV12-4 to TRBJ1-1; a possible D gene is TRBD1 (5 bases). V lost 5 bases and J lost 0, with 7 bases in between. The CDR3 has 13 amino acids. The CDR3 loop is CASSRQLNTEAFF. DNA of the CDR3: TGTGCCAGCAGTCGACAGTTGAACACTGAAGCTTTCTTT.

This chain links TRBV9 with TRBJ2-7; 11 bases map to TRBD2. Germline loops: CDR1 SGDLS, CDR2 YYNGEE. The CDR3 runs to 14 residues. V was clipped by 4 bases and J by 3 bases; unmatched bases: 3. The CDR3, as DNA: TGTGCCAGCAGCACTAGCGGGAGTAGCTACGAGCAGTACTTC. This gives the protein CASSTSGSSYEQYF.

A few counts support this clonotype. The chain carries TRBV20-1 and TRBJ2-3; D is unclear. From germline, CDR1 is DFQATT and CDR2 SNEGSKA (reference sequence). Trimming cost V 5 bases and J 4 bases, with 22 bases left between them. The CDR3 length is 16 residues. The CDR3 is CSAGVLGQALPDTQYF. In nucleotides, the CDR3 is TGCAGTGCTGGAGTTTTGGGCCAAGCCCTACCAGATACGCAGTATTTT.

This clonotype was counted ten times or more. The chain couples TRBV12-3 or TRBV12-4 to TRBJ2-3; 9 nucleotides align to TRBD2. CDR3 size: 13 residues. Trimming at V came to 7 bases and at J to 4 bases, leaving 3 bases not matched to a gene. DNA for the CDR3: TGTGCCAGCACGGCGGGGGGGTCAGATACGCAGTATTTT. Protein sequence: CASTAGGSDTQYF.

This rearrangement joins TRBV12-3 or TRBV12-4 to TRBJ1-3; 12 bases are shared with TRBD1. V shed 6 bases and J 7 bases; nucleotides not matched to a gene: 4. The CDR3 is made up of 14 amino acids. The CDR3 coding sequence is TGTGCCAGCAGAGGGACAGGGGGCTGGAACACCATATATTTT. Its translation: CASRGTGGWNTIYF.

Regarding this clonotype: One end of the junction fails to match germline, which may point to a read error. CDR3 in DNA: TGCGCCAGCAGTCAGTGGGAGGCCTCTCACTTC. It specifies CASSQWEASHF. The rearrangement links TRBV23-1 to TRBJ2-5; D possibly corresponds to TRBD2 (6 bases). TRBV23-1 is noted as an ORF with a role that remains uncertain. The CDR3 length is 11 residues.

This clonotype was picked up a small number of times. The genes are TRBV20-1 and TRBJ2-5; TRBD2 matches at 14 bases. CDR1 is DFQATT, CDR2 SNEGSKA, per germline (reference sequence). The length of the CDR3 is 15 residues. Germline trimming cut 3 bases from V and 5 bases from J; bases unmatched to any gene: 5. CDR3 sequence reads: CSASNRLAGGETQYF. The CDR3 DNA is TGCAGTGCTAGTAACAGACTAGCGGGGGGGGAGACCCAGTACTTC.

The rearrangement joins TRBV20-1 to TRBJ2-3; TRBD1 might be the D (6 bases). This CDR3 has 13 residues. CDR1 DFQATT and CDR2 SNEGSKA come from the germline V gene (reference sequence). V lost 5 bases and J 3 bases, leaving 12 bases between the germline ends. CDR3 nucleotide sequence: TGCAGTGCTCAGGACAGCCAAACAGATACGCAGTATTTT. Its protein is CSAQDSQTDTQYF.

This clonotype was seen repeatedly, ten times or more. The rearrangement uses TRBV5-1 and TRBJ2-7; 9 nucleotides line up with TRBD1. CDR3 size: 17 residues. V dropped 0 bases and J dropped 1; count of bases not matched to a gene: 8. Germline CDR1 and CDR2: SGHRS and YFSETQ. The CDR3 region is CASSLASTGTGSYEQYF. The CDR3 bases are TGCGCCAGCAGCTTGGCGTCTACCGGGACAGGGTCCTACGAGCAGTACTTC.